Presented here are 17 T cell receptor beta chains from one specimen sequenced in a study of shared clonotypes between healthy human individuals. Sequencing used immunoSEQ multiplex PCR; TCRdb keeps in-frame clones, though not all of them. Seen here are 2 million or so clones, about 95% observed once, and the top ten hold 0.85% to 1.3%. CD45RO-negative, CCR7-selected cells formed the naive CD8 fraction, which excluded terminally differentiated effector memory CD45RA+ cells. The sequencing sample was made of naive CD8+ T cells sorted from blood. These receptors originate from a man in his late teens or twenties in good health.

V is TRBV7-9 and J is TRBJ2-7; TRBD2 matches at 8 bases. Germline lookup yields CDR1 SEHNR and CDR2 FQNEAQ (reference sequence). Germline trimming cut 6 bases from V and 2 bases from J; bases unmatched to any gene: 3. This CDR3 region has 13 residues. CDR3 sequence (DNA): TGTGCCAGCAGTTCAGCGGGAGCCTACGAGCAGTACTTC. Translating gives CASSSAGAYEQYF.

The chain couples TRBV7-9 to TRBJ2-7; D possibly corresponds to TRBD2 (6 bases). Germline-derived CDR1 and CDR2 are SEHNR and FQNEAQ (reference sequence). CDR3 length equals 12 residues. With 3 bases removed from V and 5 bases from J, the gap between germline ends came to 8 bases. The CDR3 nucleotides read TGTGCCAGCAGCTTTTCTAGCGACGAGCAGTACTTC. Encoded protein: CASSFSSDEQYF.

V gene TRBV27 combines with J gene TRBJ2-3; TRBD1 agrees at 8 bases. The germline CDR1 and CDR2 sequences are MNHEY and SMNVEV (reference sequence). The CDR3 has 13 residues. J was trimmed by 6 bases and V by 3 bases; bases with no gene match: 2. The CDR3 loop reads CASSLGQVDTQYF. The CDR3 DNA follows: TGTGCCAGCAGTTTGGGACAGGTGGATACGCAGTATTTT.

For this clone: Distinct nucleotide sequences in the sample also encode this CDR3. The V and J genes are TRBV7-9 and TRBJ2-7; 12 bases map to TRBD1. The germline gives CDR1 SEHNR, CDR2 FQNEAQ (reference sequence). V was pared by 1 base and J by 2 bases, with 3 bases of the junction left unmatched. The CDR3 runs to 16 residues. The CDR3 reads CASSLGDRGLTYEQYF. The CDR3 nucleotides read TGTGCCAGCAGCTTAGGGGACAGGGGGCTTACCTACGAGCAGTACTTC.

This sequence joins TRBV4-1 and TRBJ2-3; no clear D gene. V dropped 1 base and J dropped 2 bases, with 10 bases sitting between them. This CDR3 spans 15 amino acids. Germline assignment: CDR1 MGHRA and CDR2 YSYEKL. The CDR3 loop is CASSQVHGHTDTQYF. CDR3 DNA sequence: TGCGCCAGCAGCCAAGTCCACGGCCACACAGATACGCAGTATTTT.

The chain combines TRBV6-5 with TRBJ2-5; D is ambiguous. Deletions cut 5 bases from V and 4 bases from J, with 5 bases between. The CDR3 contains 11 residues. Germline V CDR1 and CDR2: MNHEY, SVGAGI. The CDR3 nucleotides are TGTGCCAGCAGTCCTCTAGAGACCCAGTACTTC. Translated, it gives CASSPLETQYF.

This rearrangement joins TRBV27 to TRBJ2-1, with 13 bases aligning to TRBD2. Losses at the gene ends were 1 base for V and 7 bases for J; bases not matched to a gene: 4. This CDR3 contains 16 residues. Germline-derived CDR1 and CDR2 are MNHEY and SMNVEV (reference sequence). CDR3 in amino acids: CASSLYWTSGGNEQFF. The CDR3 DNA reads TGTGCCAGCAGTTTATATTGGACTAGCGGGGGTAATGAGCAGTTCTTC.

The rearrangement links TRBV19 to TRBJ2-7, with D perhaps TRBD1 (6 bases). The ends were cut back, 7 bases at V and 2 bases at J, with 15 bases in the middle. This CDR3 comprises 14 residues. CDR1 and CDR2 from the germline V gene are LNHDA and SQIVND (reference sequence). CDR3 DNA sequence: TGTGCCAGTACCTCAACGGACAGAGCCTACGAGCAGTACTTC. Protein product: CASTSTDRAYEQYF.

The chain couples TRBV7-9 to TRBJ2-1; maybe TRBD2 (6 bases). The V end lost 4 bases, the J end lost 0 bases, and 10 bases lay between the germline ends. The CDR3 is made up of 15 amino acids. Germline V gene sequence: CDR1 SEHNR, CDR2 FQNEAQ (reference sequence). The CDR3 sequence: CASSSSVSSYNEQFF. Written as DNA, the CDR3 is TGTGCCAGCAGCTCTAGCGTTAGCTCCTACAATGAGCAGTTCTTC. The full variable domain, with the rest looked up from reference TRBV7-9 and TRBJ2-1, is DTGVSQNPRHKITKRGQNVTFRCDPISEHNRLYWYRQTLGQGPEFLTYFQNEAQLEKSRLLSDRFSAERPKGSFSTLEIQRTEQGDSAMYLCASSSSVSSYNEQFFGPGTRLTVL.

The gene calls are TRBV19 and TRBJ1-2; D might be TRBD1 (6 bases). The length of the CDR3 is 13 residues. Trimming removed 5 bases from V and 9 bases from J, with 16 bases in between. CDR1 LNHDA and CDR2 SQIVND come from the germline V gene (reference sequence). CDR3 sequence reads: CASSPSHRDRYTF. CDR3 DNA: TGTGCCAGTAGTCCCAGCCACAGGGATCGCTACACCTTC. The full variable domain, its missing parts supplied by reference TRBV19 and TRBJ1-2, is DGGITQSPKYLFRKEGQNVTLSCEQNLNHDAMYWYRQDPGQGLRLIYYSQIVNDFQKGDIAEGYSVSREKKESFPLTVTSAQKNPTAFYLCASSPSHRDRYTFGSGTRLTVV.

This chain uses TRBV9 with TRBJ2-5, with 13 bases aligning to TRBD2. The CDR3 sequence is 20 residues long. Germline trimming cut 3 bases from V and 1 base from J; bases unmatched to any gene: 15. From germline, CDR1 is SGDLS and CDR2 YYNGEE. Written as DNA, the CDR3 is TGTGCCAGCAGCGGCCCGAGGACTAGCGGGAGAGTTCGGGGCCAAGAGACCCAGTACTTC. Translation: CASSGPRTSGRVRGQETQYF.

The chain employs TRBV7-9 and TRBJ2-2; tentatively, D is TRBD1 (6 bases). The CDR3 runs to 15 residues. Germline values: CDR1 SEHNR, CDR2 FQNEAQ (reference sequence). Trimming cost V 5 bases and J 3 bases, with 13 bases left between them. The CDR3: CASSGRDKHTGELFF. CDR3 coding DNA: TGTGCCAGCAGCGGCCGGGACAAACACACCGGGGAGCTGTTTTTT. The complete variable domain, with remaining parts taken from reference TRBV7-9 and TRBJ2-2, reads DTGVSQNPRHKITKRGQNVTFRCDPISEHNRLYWYRQTLGQGPEFLTYFQNEAQLEKSRLLSDRFSAERPKGSFSTLEIQRTEQGDSAMYLCASSGRDKHTGELFFGEGSRLTVL.

V gene TRBV7-6 combines with J gene TRBJ2-7; D is perhaps TRBD2 (6 bases). This CDR3 has 14 residues. Germline assignment: CDR1 SGHVS and CDR2 FNYEAQ. Between the trimmed V and J ends, which lost 6 bases and 1 base, there was a span of 13 bases. CDR3 coding DNA: TGTGCCAGCAGTTCGGGAGACTCTTCCTACGAGCAGTACTTC. Its translation is CASSSGDSSYEQYF.

V usage is TRBV10-3 and J usage is TRBJ2-3; perhaps TRBD2 as D (6 bases). Germline CDR1 is ENHRY and CDR2 is SYGVKD. CDR3 length: 15 amino acids. V was cut by 4 bases and J by 2 bases, with 13 bases left in between. CDR3: CAISASGDSTDTQYF. The CDR3 bases are TGTGCCATCAGTGCTTCGGGGGACTCCACAGATACGCAGTATTTT.

The chain joins TRBV7-9 to TRBJ2-3, with 10 bases matching TRBD2. Germline V lookup: CDR1 SEHNR, CDR2 FQNEAQ (reference sequence). With 5 bases clipped from V and 4 bases from J, the junction kept 15 bases outside the gene matches. This CDR3 region has 18 residues. CDR3 sequence reads: CASSPLLSASGSADTQYF. The CDR3 bases are TGTGCCAGCAGCCCATTGTTGTCGGCTAGCGGGAGTGCAGATACGCAGTATTTT.

The chain is built from TRBV5-6 and TRBJ2-1; tentatively, D is TRBD2 (5 bases). V dropped 3 bases and J dropped 8 bases, with 15 bases sitting between them. Germline V CDR1 and CDR2: SGHDT, YYEEEE. The CDR3 covers 14 residues. DNA for the CDR3: TGTGCCAGCAGCTCCGGGAACGCACCCCATGAGCAGTTCTTC. This gives the protein CASSSGNAPHEQFF. The whole variable domain, filled in from reference TRBV5-6 and TRBJ2-1, reads DAGVTQSPTHLIKTRGQQVTLRCSPKSGHDTVSWYQQALGQGPQFIFQYYEEEERQRGNFPDRFSGHQFPNYSSELNVNALLLGDSALYLCASSSGNAPHEQFFGPGTRLTVL.

This clone appeared once. V usage is TRBV7-9 and J usage is TRBJ2-5; 14 bases align to TRBD2. The CDR3 has 17 residues. CDR1 and CDR2 (germline): SEHNR, FQNEAQ (reference sequence). Germline trimming cut 1 base from V and 5 bases from J; bases unmatched to any gene: 6. CDR3 nucleotides: TGTGCCAGCAGCTTAGGACTAGCGGGGGGGCCACGTGAGACCCAGTACTTC. Protein sequence: CASSLGLAGGPRETQYF.